This T cell receptor beta chain came from a study of CD8 T cells in ankylosing spondylitis. Study-wide results and limits: The study identified a TCR beta motif of several highly homologous variants that appeared characteristic of ankylosing spondylitis blood.

Trimming removed 2 bases at V and 7 bases at J, with 9 bases between. The CDR3 sequence is 13 residues long. Germline V CDR1 and CDR2: MDHEN, SYDVKM. This clonotype was detected many times. Its specificity is unknown. Molecular-barcoded quantitative 5'-RACE produced these TCR beta libraries. One entry per CDR3 protein results from TCRdb running MiXCR on the 5' RACE reads. The table records around 490,000 distinct CDR3 sequences, over 4% of them present only once. Sequencing used blood, either unsorted or a sorted T cell fraction (not recorded which). This chain connects TRBV28 to TRBJ2-1; D call uncertain. This clonotype originated in a male donor with ankylosing spondylitis. The CDR3 DNA is TGTGCCAGCAGTTTAGAGCTCGGAAATGAGCAGTTCTTC. This sequence encodes CASSLELGNEQFF.